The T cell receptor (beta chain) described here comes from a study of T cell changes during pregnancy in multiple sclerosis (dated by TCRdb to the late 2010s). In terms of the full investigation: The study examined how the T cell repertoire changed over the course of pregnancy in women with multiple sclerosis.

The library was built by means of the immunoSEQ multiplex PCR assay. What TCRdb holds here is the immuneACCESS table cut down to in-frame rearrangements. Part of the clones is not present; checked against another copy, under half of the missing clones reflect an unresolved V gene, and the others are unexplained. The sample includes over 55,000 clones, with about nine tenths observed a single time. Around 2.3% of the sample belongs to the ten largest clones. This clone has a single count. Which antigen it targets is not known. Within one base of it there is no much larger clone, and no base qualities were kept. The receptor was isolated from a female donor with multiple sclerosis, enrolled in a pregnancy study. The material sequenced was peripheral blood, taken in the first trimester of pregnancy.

The nucleotide sequence reads as follows: TGTGCCTGGAGCTCATTAACGGGACAGGGTAACGGCTACACCTTC. Translated, it reads CAWSSLTGQGNGYTF. This chain is built from TRBV30 and TRBJ1-2; TRBD1 matches 9 bases in the middle. The CDR3 contains 15 residues, cysteine and phenylalanine counted. Only the CDR3 portion is preserved as DNA: 45 bases, with reading frame beginning at the first base. CDR1 GTSNPN and CDR2 SVGIG were looked up in the germline V gene (reference sequence). V is trimmed back by 3 bases and J by 8 bases, and the junction contains 13 bases that no gene match accounts for.